The 9 T cell receptor beta chains in this list originate from one sample, sequenced in a study of identical twins. TCRdb reprocessed the 5' RACE reads via MiXCR and lists one record per CDR3 protein. Of hundreds of thousands of distinct CDR3 sequences listed, 10% to 15% are singletons. The same sample was also used in a study of yellow fever vaccine responses in identical twins.

The sequenced sample consisted of CD8+ T cells sorted from blood. The receptors originated from a woman younger than 30 in good health.

J is TRBJ2-1 and V is TRBV5-1, with D possibly being TRBD1 or TRBD2 (5 bases each). The CDR3 covers 12 residues. Germline assignment: CDR1 SGHRS and CDR2 YFSETQ. Trimming removed 3 bases at V and 15 bases at J, with 16 bases between. In DNA, the CDR3 is TGCGCCAGCAGCTGGGACGGTTATGCGAGGTTCTTC. It yields the protein CASSWDGYARFF.

This clonotype was detected ten times or more. The gene calls are TRBV12-3 or TRBV12-4 and TRBJ1-2; 7 bases are shared with TRBD1. The CDR3 runs 15 residues. V gave up 5 bases and J gave up 3 bases; unmatched junction bases: 9. Written as DNA, the CDR3 is TGTGCCAGCAGTCCCGCCGACAGGGCCTACTATGGCTACACCTTC. It translates to CASSPADRAYYGYTF.

This clonotype showed up just a few times. This sequence joins TRBV7-8 and TRBJ2-3; 8 positions agree with TRBD2. Per germline, CDR1 SGHVS and CDR2 FQNEAQ. The CDR3 length is 16 residues. The V segment lost 5 bases and the J segment 6 bases; nucleotides outside the gene matches: 13. The CDR3 bases are TGTGCCAGCAGCATAACTAGCGGCATACTAGGGGATACGCAGTATTTT. This translates into CASSITSGILGDTQYF.

The chain is built from TRBV4-1 and TRBJ1-1, with 7 bases lining up with TRBD1. V shed 5 bases, J shed 3 bases, and the junction held 6 bases outside the gene matches. CDR1 and CDR2 from the germline V gene are MGHRA and YSYEKL. This CDR3 region has 14 residues. CDR3: CASSSRDSYTEAFF. Here the CDR3 DNA reads TGCGCCAGCAGCTCCCGGGACAGTTACACTGAAGCTTTCTTT.

The genes are TRBV4-1 and TRBJ1-1, with a possible D match to TRBD1 (5 bases). Germline V lookup: CDR1 MGHRA, CDR2 YSYEKL. This CDR3 spans 15 amino acids. Deletions cut 8 bases from V and 1 base from J, with 17 bases between. The CDR3 DNA reads TGCGCCAGCGGCGGTCGGGGGTTGGGGAACACTGAAGCTTTCTTT. Translation: CASGGRGLGNTEAFF.

This clonotype showed up just a few times. The rearrangement joins TRBV2 to TRBJ2-7; D call uncertain. V was shortened by 6 bases and J by 0 bases, with 9 bases between the two germline ends. The germline V gene encodes CDR1 SNHLY and CDR2 FYNNEI. This CDR3 contains 13 residues. The CDR3: CASRPTHSYEQYV. CDR3 sequence (DNA): TGTGCCAGCAGACCTACCCACTCCTACGAGCAGTACGTC.

The rearrangement links TRBV2 to TRBJ2-7, with 11 bases aligning to TRBD1. CDR1 and CDR2 from the germline V gene are SNHLY and FYNNEI. The J segment lost 6 bases and the V segment lost 11 bases, leaving 9 bases of the junction unmatched. This CDR3 region has 13 residues. The CDR3 DNA follows: TGTGCCCTCACCGGACAGGGGGCGAGCGAGCAGTACTTC. Its protein product is CALTGQGASEQYF.

This clonotype was counted ten times or more. This chain uses TRBV20-1 with TRBJ2-5, with D perhaps matching TRBD1 (6 bases). Between the trimmed V and J ends, which lost 1 base and 5 bases, there was a span of 17 bases. The CDR3 sequence is 15 residues long. Germline CDR1 is DFQATT and CDR2 is SNEGSKA (reference sequence). CDR3 in DNA: TGCAGTGCTAGAGGGCTTACAGGGCCAGCGGAGACCCAGTACTTC. Its translation is CSARGLTGPAETQYF.

The chain couples TRBV3-1 to TRBJ2-2, with TRBD1 as a possible D gene (6 bases). The CDR3 covers 15 residues. The V gene's germline CDR1 is LGHDT and CDR2 YNNKEL (reference sequence). V lost 0 bases and J lost 1, with 6 bases in between. CDR3 nucleotides: TGTGCCAGCAGCCAAGAGACAGGGAACACCGGGGAGCTGTTTTTT. Amino acids: CASSQETGNTGELFF.